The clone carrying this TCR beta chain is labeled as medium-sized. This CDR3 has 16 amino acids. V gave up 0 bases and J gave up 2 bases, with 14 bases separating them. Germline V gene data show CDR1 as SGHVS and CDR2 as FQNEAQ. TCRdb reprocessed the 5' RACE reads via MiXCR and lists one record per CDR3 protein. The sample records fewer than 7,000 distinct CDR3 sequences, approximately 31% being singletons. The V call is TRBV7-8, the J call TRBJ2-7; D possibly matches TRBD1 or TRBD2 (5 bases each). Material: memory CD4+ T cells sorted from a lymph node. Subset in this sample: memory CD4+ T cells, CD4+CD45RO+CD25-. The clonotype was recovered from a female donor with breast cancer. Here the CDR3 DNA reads TGTGCCAGCAGCTTAGCCCCTGGGGACGGAACCTACGAGCAGTACTTC. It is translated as CASSLAPGDGTYEQYF.